The 3 T cell receptor beta chains below come from one sample, sequenced in a study of CD4+ T cells in melanoma (dated by TCRdb to 2021 to 2024). Library preparation employed the immunoSEQ multiplex PCR assay. Drawn from immuneACCESS, this table holds only the in-frame rearrangements with V and J called that TCRdb kept. Clones are partly lost; checked studies trace under half to an unresolved V gene and leave the rest unexplained. The sample table records 45,000 or so clones; roughly 89% of these occur just once. The ten largest account for 12% of the sample. Sequencing was performed on peripheral blood. The receptors originated from a human donor with melanoma.

This clone was seen a single time. The chain uses TRBV5-4 and TRBJ1-2; 8 nucleotides agree with TRBD1. This CDR3 is 13 amino acids long. The V segment lost 3 bases and the J segment 2 bases; nucleotides outside the gene matches: 0. The germline V gene encodes CDR1 SGHNT and CDR2 YYREEE (reference sequence). CDR3 amino acids: CASSWTGNYGYTF. The CDR3 DNA sequence: TGTGCCAGCAGCTGGACAGGGAACTATGGCTACACCTTC.

The chain is built from TRBV5-6 and TRBJ2-5; 8 bases line up with TRBD2. The DNA end lines up better with TRBJ2-7; the J call may be wrong. From germline, CDR1 is SGHDT and CDR2 YYEEEE. CDR3 length equals 14 residues. CDR3 sequence reads: CASSLAGETYEQYF. The CDR3 DNA is TGTGCCAGCAGCTTAGCGGGGGAAACTTACGAGCAGTACTTC.

The chain couples TRBV2 to TRBJ2-2, with D perhaps TRBD1 (6 bases). Germline assignment: CDR1 SNHLY and CDR2 FYNNEI. Trimming left V 5 bases short and J 4 bases short, with 11 bases between. The CDR3 runs to 14 residues. The CDR3: CASSLRTVTGELFF. CDR3 nucleotides: TGTGCCAGCAGTCTCCGGACAGTCACCGGGGAGCTGTTTTTT.